The T cell receptor (beta chain) described here comes from a study of blood T cell repertoires in COVID-19. Study background: The United States, Italy and Spain provided the acute and convalescent COVID-19 samples. Sample material is recorded as cDNA or gDNA derived from T cells, B-cell-depleted T cells, or PBMCs.

In the study's own analysis: Amplification with reference gene primers provided the estimates of nucleated cell counts. Here immunoSEQ multiplex PCR was the method, and the copy in TCRdb shows in-frame clones only, minus some. V, J and clone size are taken as reported in that table, and D and trimming were inferred from the DNA itself. Here the sample spans 250,000 to 300,000 clones, 75% to 90% being singletons. This CDR3 contains 11 residues. The V end was cut by 5 bases, the J end by 4 bases, with 9 bases between. CDR1 and CDR2 (germline): GTSNPN, SVGIG (reference sequence). This clone occurred a few times.

The sequencing sample was made of peripheral blood. The V call is TRBV30, the J call TRBJ2-7; D gene uncertain. This TCR came from a woman in her 70s with acute or convalescent COVID-19. The CDR3 loop reads CAWRDFYEQYF. The DNA of the CDR3 is TGTGCCTGGCGAGACTTTTACGAGCAGTACTTC.